Listed below are T cell receptor beta chains from one sample, sequenced in a study of healthy donors' naive CD4 and CD8 T cells. MiXCR, run by TCRdb on the reads, gives a single entry per CDR3 protein. Altogether approximately 180,000 distinct CDR3 sequences are present, about 74% being singletons, with the ten largest covering around 2%. The material sequenced was naive CD4+ and CD8+ T cells sorted from blood, pooled from several donors. The receptors were sampled from a pool of human donors in good health; the sample pools cells from several healthy donors. The CDR3 runs from the conserved cysteine through the conserved F or W. Each record gives: D gene, V gene, CDR3 length, clone size, J gene, CDR3 DNA, CDR3 protein. A D gene is named only where the DNA matches it firmly. A row's size may be missing; if present it is once, few, many or a size class.

D: .; V: TRBV5-1; length: 14; size: .; J: TRBJ2-7; DNA: TGCGCCAGCACATCCCGCGGCGGTTCCTACGAGCAGTACTTC; CDR3: CASTSRGGSYEQYF
D: .; V: TRBV6-5; length: 15; size: .; J: TRBJ1-2; DNA: TGTGCCAGCACCACAACGAGGAAGGCTAACTATGGCTACACCTTC; CDR3: CASTTTRKANYGYTF
D: TRBD1; V: TRBV29-1; length: 13; size: few; J: TRBJ1-2; DNA: TGCAGCGTAACCGACAGGGTGGGGTATGGCTACACCTTC; CDR3: CSVTDRVGYGYTF
D: TRBD1; V: TRBV29-1; length: 15; size: once; J: TRBJ2-1; DNA: TGCAGCGTCTATCAACCGGGACAGGGGTACAATGAGCAGTTCTTC; CDR3: CSVYQPGQGYNEQFF
D: TRBD2; V: TRBV5-5; length: 18; size: .; J: TRBJ2-7; DNA: TGTGCCAGCAGCCCACCGGGAGTAGCGGGAGTCCTCTCCTACGAGCAGTACTTC; CDR3: CASSPPGVAGVLSYEQYF
D: .; V: TRBV5-5; length: 13; size: .; J: TRBJ1-1; DNA: TGTGCCAGCAGTTTGGGGGCCAACACTGAAGCTTTCTTT; CDR3: CASSLGANTEAFF
D: .; V: TRBV19; length: 16; size: few; J: TRBJ2-3; DNA: TGTGCCAGTAGTATAGACTCGTTTTTGGGCACAGATACGCAGTATTTT; CDR3: CASSIDSFLGTDTQYF
D: TRBD1; V: TRBV27; length: 14; size: .; J: TRBJ1-6; DNA: TGTGCCAGCAGTTTCGGGACAGCCAATTCACCCCTCCACTTT; CDR3: CASSFGTANSPLHF
D: .; V: TRBV6-2/TRBV6-3; length: 14; size: .; J: TRBJ2-7; DNA: TGTGCCAGCAGGCACCCAGGGGCGAAACACGAGCAGTACTTC; CDR3: CASRHPGAKHEQYF
D: TRBD1; V: TRBV5-4; length: 13; size: .; J: TRBJ1-2; DNA: TGTGCCAGCAGGGGACAGGGTTTCTTGGGCTACACCTTC; CDR3: CASRGQGFLGYTF
D: .; V: TRBV6-1; length: 12; size: .; J: TRBJ1-2; DNA: TGTGCCAGCAGCGACGGGGACTATGGCTACACCTTC; CDR3: CASSDGDYGYTF
D: .; V: TRBV11-3; length: 11; size: few; J: TRBJ1-1; DNA: TGTGCCAGCAGGAAGGACTCGGGAGCTTTCTTT; CDR3: CASRKDSGAFF
D: .; V: TRBV6-8; length: 14; size: few; J: TRBJ2-1; DNA: TGTGCCAGCAGGGGCGGAAGAGCCTACAATGAGCAGTTCTTC; CDR3: CASRGGRAYNEQFF
D: .; V: TRBV27; length: 16; size: .; J: TRBJ2-6; DNA: TGTGCCAGCAGTTCGGACGTACACTCTGGGGCCAACGTCCTGACTTTC; CDR3: CASSSDVHSGANVLTF
D: .; V: TRBV20-1; length: 16; size: .; J: TRBJ2-5; DNA: TGCAGTGCTAGAGATGGTGGTAGCGGAGGGCAAGAGACCCAGTACTTC; CDR3: CSARDGGSGGQETQYF
D: .; V: TRBV27; length: 14; size: few; J: TRBJ1-2; DNA: TGTGCCAGCAGTTCACGACCCACGCACTATGGCTACACCTTC; CDR3: CASSSRPTHYGYTF
D: TRBD2; V: TRBV11-2; length: 15; size: .; J: TRBJ2-3; DNA: TGTGCCAGCAGCCCAGCGGGGGTCCTCACAGATACGCAGTATTTT; CDR3: CASSPAGVLTDTQYF
D: TRBD1; V: TRBV19; length: 14; size: .; J: TRBJ2-7; DNA: TGTGCCAGTAGTCCGGACAGGGCTGTCTACGAGCAGTACTTC; CDR3: CASSPDRAVYEQYF
D: .; V: TRBV20-1; length: 17; size: .; J: TRBJ1-1; DNA: TGCAGTGCTAGTGGGGATGGGTTGAGGGAGAGAAACACTGAAGCTTTCTTT; CDR3: CSASGDGLRERNTEAFF
D: .; V: TRBV5-4; length: 15; size: .; J: TRBJ1-2; DNA: TGTGCCAGCAGCTTGGTAGACGGCCCCTACCGGGGCTACACCTTC; CDR3: CASSLVDGPYRGYTF
D: .; V: TRBV19; length: 15; size: .; J: TRBJ2-5; DNA: TGTGCCAGTAGTCCCTCGGGACGCCAAAAAGAGACCCAGTACTTC; CDR3: CASSPSGRQKETQYF
D: .; V: TRBV20-1; length: 22; size: .; J: TRBJ1-6; DNA: TGCAGTGCTAGGCCCCTGGACAGAGGATTGAATTATAGGAGCTCCTATAATTCACCCCTCCACTTT; CDR3: CSARPLDRGLNYRSSYNSPLHF
D: .; V: TRBV19; length: 12; size: .; J: TRBJ2-1; DNA: TGTGCCAGTAGTATAGATAAGAATGAGCAGTTCTTC; CDR3: CASSIDKNEQFF
D: TRBD1; V: TRBV12-3/TRBV12-4; length: 14; size: .; J: TRBJ2-5; DNA: TGTGCCAGCAGTAGAAGACAGGGCGAAGAGACCCAGTACTTC; CDR3: CASSRRQGEETQYF
D: TRBD2; V: TRBV27; length: 13; size: .; J: TRBJ2-7; DNA: TGTGCCAGCAGTCGGGACTACAACTACGAGCAGTACTTC; CDR3: CASSRDYNYEQYF
D: TRBD2; V: TRBV27; length: 15; size: few; J: TRBJ2-7; DNA: TGTGCCAGCAGTCAGCCGGGACTAGCGTCGTACGAGCAGTACTTC; CDR3: CASSQPGLASYEQYF
D: TRBD1; V: TRBV29-1; length: 13; size: .; J: TRBJ2-5; DNA: TGCAGCGTCGAAATGGGACAGCAAGAGACCCAGTACTTC; CDR3: CSVEMGQQETQYF
D: TRBD1; V: TRBV29-1; length: 16; size: .; J: TRBJ2-5; DNA: TGCAGCGGTGCACCCCCCGGGACAGGGAGTCAAGAGACCCAGTACTTC; CDR3: CSGAPPGTGSQETQYF
D: TRBD1; V: TRBV29-1; length: 13; size: .; J: TRBJ2-3; DNA: TGCAGCGTCTGGACAGGGGCGACAGATACGCAGTATTTT; CDR3: CSVWTGATDTQYF
D: .; V: TRBV30; length: 12; size: .; J: TRBJ2-7; DNA: TGTGCCTGGAGTGTCGGAGCCTACGAGCAGTACTTC; CDR3: CAWSVGAYEQYF
D: .; V: TRBV6-1; length: 15; size: .; J: TRBJ1-2; DNA: TGTGCCAGCAGTGAAGCCGTCGGACACGGCTATGGCTACACCTTC; CDR3: CASSEAVGHGYGYTF
D: .; V: TRBV19; length: 12; size: .; J: TRBJ2-1; DNA: TGTGCCAGTAGTATGCGTGGCAATGAGCAGTTCTTC; CDR3: CASSMRGNEQFF
D: .; V: TRBV29-1; length: 15; size: once; J: TRBJ2-5; DNA: TGCAGCGTTGTGGGGGGAAGGGGATGGGTGGAGACCCAGTACTTC; CDR3: CSVVGGRGWVETQYF
D: .; V: TRBV19; length: 11; size: .; J: TRBJ2-1; DNA: TGTGCCAGTAGTATTTACAATGAGCAGTTCTTC; CDR3: CASSIYNEQFF
D: .; V: TRBV6-2/TRBV6-3; length: 15; size: .; J: TRBJ1-1; DNA: TGTGCCAGCAGTTACCGGGGACTACAGAACACTGAAGCTTTCTTT; CDR3: CASSYRGLQNTEAFF
D: TRBD2; V: TRBV6-5; length: 16; size: .; J: TRBJ2-3; DNA: TGTGCCAGCAGTTGGCAACTAGCGGGAGAGACAGATACGCAGTATTTT; CDR3: CASSWQLAGETDTQYF
D: .; V: TRBV5-1; length: 14; size: .; J: TRBJ1-2; DNA: TGCGCCAGCAGCTTGGAAGCGACACAATATGGCTACACCTTC; CDR3: CASSLEATQYGYTF
D: .; V: TRBV27; length: 14; size: .; J: TRBJ2-5; DNA: TGTGCCAGCAGTCCCTCGTTGATTCAAGAGACCCAGTACTTC; CDR3: CASSPSLIQETQYF
D: .; V: TRBV5-6; length: 14; size: .; J: TRBJ1-6; DNA: TGTGCCAGCAGCTTGGACAGGGCGAATTCACCCCTCCACTTT; CDR3: CASSLDRANSPLHF
D: .; V: TRBV15; length: 12; size: .; J: TRBJ1-2; DNA: TGTGCCACCAGCAGAGAAGGCTATGGCTACACCTTC; CDR3: CATSREGYGYTF
D: .; V: TRBV29-1; length: 13; size: few; J: TRBJ1-5; DNA: TGCAGCGTCGTATTCGATAGCAATCAGCCCCAGCATTTT; CDR3: CSVVFDSNQPQHF
D: .; V: TRBV29-1; length: 14; size: .; J: TRBJ2-1; DNA: TGCAGCGTTGTAATTGGTAGCTCCTACAATGAGCAGTTCTTC; CDR3: CSVVIGSSYNEQFF
D: TRBD1; V: TRBV6-1; length: 13; size: .; J: TRBJ2-4; DNA: TGTGCCAGCAGTGCGGACAGGGTTAACATTCAGTACTTC; CDR3: CASSADRVNIQYF
D: TRBD1; V: TRBV6-5; length: 16; size: .; J: TRBJ2-1; DNA: TGTGCCAGCAGTTACTCGGACAGGGGGCGGAACAATGAGCAGTTCTTC; CDR3: CASSYSDRGRNNEQFF
D: .; V: TRBV28; length: 11; size: .; J: TRBJ2-7; DNA: TGTGCCAGCAGATTTGGCTACGAGCAGTACTTC; CDR3: CASRFGYEQYF
D: TRBD1; V: TRBV27; length: 14; size: .; J: TRBJ1-5; DNA: TGTGCCAGCAGCCCTAGGGACAGGGGTCAGCCCCAGCATTTT; CDR3: CASSPRDRGQPQHF
D: .; V: TRBV12-3/TRBV12-4; length: 17; size: .; J: TRBJ2-6; DNA: TGTGCCAGCACCTGGACAAGGTCCTTCTCTGGGGCCAACGTCCTGACTTTC; CDR3: CASTWTRSFSGANVLTF
D: TRBD2; V: TRBV29-1; length: 15; size: .; J: TRBJ2-1; DNA: TGCAGCGTCGATGGGGCTAGCGGGAGGGGCGATGAGCAGTTCTTC; CDR3: CSVDGASGRGDEQFF
D: .; V: TRBV20-1; length: 15; size: .; J: TRBJ2-3; DNA: TGCAGTGCTAGAGACGGTGAGGGAGCGGTAGATACGCAGTATTTT; CDR3: CSARDGEGAVDTQYF
D: TRBD2; V: TRBV19; length: 15; size: few; J: TRBJ2-5; DNA: TGTGCCAGTAGCCAAGGACTAGGATCCGCCGAGACCCAGTACTTC; CDR3: CASSQGLGSAETQYF
D: TRBD2; V: TRBV29-1; length: 16; size: few; J: TRBJ2-1; DNA: TGCAGCGTTGAAGAGAGCGGGCTAGCGGGGTACAATGAGCAGTTCTTC; CDR3: CSVEESGLAGYNEQFF
D: .; V: TRBV29-1; length: 14; size: .; J: TRBJ1-2; DNA: TGCAGCGTTGAAGATCCGAGCAGGTTCTATGGCTACACCTTC; CDR3: CSVEDPSRFYGYTF
D: TRBD1; V: TRBV29-1; length: 15; size: .; J: TRBJ2-1; DNA: TGCAGCGTTGAAGGGACAGGGGCGACTAACAATGAGCAGTTCTTC; CDR3: CSVEGTGATNNEQFF
D: .; V: TRBV19; length: 13; size: once; J: TRBJ1-1; DNA: TGTGCCAGTAGTATGCGTTCGGCGATTGAAGCTTTCTTT; CDR3: CASSMRSAIEAFF
D: .; V: TRBV4-2; length: 12; size: .; J: TRBJ1-4; DNA: TGTGCCAGCAGCCAAGATCTGAGAAAACTGTTTTTT; CDR3: CASSQDLRKLFF
D: .; V: TRBV12-3/TRBV12-4; length: 15; size: .; J: TRBJ2-3; DNA: TGTGCCAGCAGTTTTCAAGGCTCTCTCACAGATACGCAGTATTTT; CDR3: CASSFQGSLTDTQYF